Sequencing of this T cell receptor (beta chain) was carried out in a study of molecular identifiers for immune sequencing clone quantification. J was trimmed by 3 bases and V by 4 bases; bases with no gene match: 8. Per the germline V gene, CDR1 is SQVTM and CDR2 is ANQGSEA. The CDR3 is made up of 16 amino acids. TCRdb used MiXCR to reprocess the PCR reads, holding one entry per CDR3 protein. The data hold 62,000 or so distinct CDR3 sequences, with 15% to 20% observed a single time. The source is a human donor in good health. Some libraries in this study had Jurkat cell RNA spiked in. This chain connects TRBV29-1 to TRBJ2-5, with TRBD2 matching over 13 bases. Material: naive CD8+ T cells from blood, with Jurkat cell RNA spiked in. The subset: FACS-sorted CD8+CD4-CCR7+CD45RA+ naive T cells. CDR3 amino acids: CSVGTSGSSLEETQYF. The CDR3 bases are TGCAGCGTTGGGACTAGCGGGAGTAGCTTGGAAGAGACCCAGTACTTC.